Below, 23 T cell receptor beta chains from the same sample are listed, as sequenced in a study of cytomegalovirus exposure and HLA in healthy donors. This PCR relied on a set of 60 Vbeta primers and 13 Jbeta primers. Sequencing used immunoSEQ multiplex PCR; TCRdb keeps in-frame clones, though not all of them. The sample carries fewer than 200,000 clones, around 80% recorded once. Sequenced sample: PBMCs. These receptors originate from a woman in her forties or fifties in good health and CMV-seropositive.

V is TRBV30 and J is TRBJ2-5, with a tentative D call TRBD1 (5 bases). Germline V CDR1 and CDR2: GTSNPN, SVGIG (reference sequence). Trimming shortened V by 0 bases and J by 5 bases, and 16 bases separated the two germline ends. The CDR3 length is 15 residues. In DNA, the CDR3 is TGTGCCTGGAGTGTACAAAGGGGCCCCAGGGAGACCCAGTACTTC. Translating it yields CAWSVQRGPRETQYF.

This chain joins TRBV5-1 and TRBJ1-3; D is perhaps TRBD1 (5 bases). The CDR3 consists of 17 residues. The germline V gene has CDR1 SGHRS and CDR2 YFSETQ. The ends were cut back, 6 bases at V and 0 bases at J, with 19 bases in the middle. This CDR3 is CASNPGHVLSSGNTIYF. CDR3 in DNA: TGCGCCAGCAACCCTGGACACGTACTTTCCTCTGGAAACACCATATATTTT. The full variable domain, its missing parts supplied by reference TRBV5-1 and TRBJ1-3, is KAGVTQTPRYLIKTRGQQVTLSCSPISGHRSVSWYQQTPGQGLQFLFEYFSETQRNKGNFPGRFSGRQFSNSRSEMNVSTLELGDSALYLCASNPGHVLSSGNTIYFGEGSWLTVV.

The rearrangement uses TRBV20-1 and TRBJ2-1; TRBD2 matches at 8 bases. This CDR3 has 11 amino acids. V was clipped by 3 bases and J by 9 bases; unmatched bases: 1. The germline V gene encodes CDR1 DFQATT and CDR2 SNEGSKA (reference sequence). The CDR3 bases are TGCAGTGCTAGCGGGAGGGCTGAGCAGTTCTTC. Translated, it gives CSASGRAEQFF.

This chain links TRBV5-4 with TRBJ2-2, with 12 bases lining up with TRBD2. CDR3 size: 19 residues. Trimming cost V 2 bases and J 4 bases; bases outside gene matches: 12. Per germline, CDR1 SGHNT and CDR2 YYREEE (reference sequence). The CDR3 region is CASSFTTLAGGVSTGELFF. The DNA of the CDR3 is TGTGCCAGCAGCTTTACCACCCTAGCGGGAGGGGTGAGCACCGGGGAGCTGTTTTTT. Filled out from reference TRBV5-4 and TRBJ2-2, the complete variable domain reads ETGVTQSPTHLIKTRGQQVTLRCSSQSGHNTVSWYQQALGQGPQFIFQYYREEENGRGNFPPRFSGLQFPNYSSELNVNALELDDSALYLCASSFTTLAGGVSTGELFFGEGSRLTVL.

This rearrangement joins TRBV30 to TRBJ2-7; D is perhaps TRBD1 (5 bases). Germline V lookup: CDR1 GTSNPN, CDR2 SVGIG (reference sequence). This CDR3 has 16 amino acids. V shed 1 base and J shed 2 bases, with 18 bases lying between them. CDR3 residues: CAWSARPYRLTYEQYF. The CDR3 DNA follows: TGTGCCTGGAGTGCCAGACCGTACAGGCTCACCTACGAGCAGTACTTC.

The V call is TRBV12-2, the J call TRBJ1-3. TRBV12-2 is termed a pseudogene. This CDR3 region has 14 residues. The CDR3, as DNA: TGTGCAAGTCACTTAGGGACTACTGGAAACACCATATATTTT. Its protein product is CASHLGTTGNTIYF.

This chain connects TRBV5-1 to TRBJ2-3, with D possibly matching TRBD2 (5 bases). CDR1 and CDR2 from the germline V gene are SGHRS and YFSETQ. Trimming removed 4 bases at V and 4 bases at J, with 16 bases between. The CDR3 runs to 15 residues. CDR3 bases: TGCGCCAGCAGCCTCGGTGGAGGTTTTTCAGATACGCAGTATTTT. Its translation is CASSLGGGFSDTQYF. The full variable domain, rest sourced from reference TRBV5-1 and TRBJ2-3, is KAGVTQTPRYLIKTRGQQVTLSCSPISGHRSVSWYQQTPGQGLQFLFEYFSETQRNKGNFPGRFSGRQFSNSRSEMNVSTLELGDSALYLCASSLGGGFSDTQYFGPGTRLTVL.

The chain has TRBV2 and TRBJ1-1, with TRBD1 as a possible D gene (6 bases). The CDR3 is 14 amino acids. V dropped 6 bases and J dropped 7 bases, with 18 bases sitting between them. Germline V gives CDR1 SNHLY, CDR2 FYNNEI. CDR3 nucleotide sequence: TGTGCCAGCAGCCCTGGTGGGGGGGCCCTTGAAGCTTTCTTT. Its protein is CASSPGGGALEAFF.

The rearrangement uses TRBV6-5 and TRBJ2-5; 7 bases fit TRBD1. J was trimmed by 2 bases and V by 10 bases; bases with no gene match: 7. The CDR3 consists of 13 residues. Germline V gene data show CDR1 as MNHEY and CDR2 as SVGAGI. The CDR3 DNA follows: TGTGCCACCCGGACAGGAGGTCAAGAGACCCAGTACTTC. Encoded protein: CATRTGGQETQYF.

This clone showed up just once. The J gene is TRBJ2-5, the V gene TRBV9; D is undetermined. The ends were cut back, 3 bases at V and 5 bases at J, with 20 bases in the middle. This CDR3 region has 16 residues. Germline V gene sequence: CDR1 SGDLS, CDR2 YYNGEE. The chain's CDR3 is CASSDHESESRETQYF. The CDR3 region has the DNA TGTGCCAGCAGCGACCACGAGAGTGAGTCTAGGGAGACCCAGTACTTC.

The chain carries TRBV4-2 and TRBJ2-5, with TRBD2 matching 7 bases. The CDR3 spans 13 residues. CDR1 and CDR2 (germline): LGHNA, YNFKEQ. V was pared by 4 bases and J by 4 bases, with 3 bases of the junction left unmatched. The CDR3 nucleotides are TGTGCCAGCAGCCCCAGGGAGGGAGAGACCCAGTACTTC. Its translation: CASSPREGETQYF.

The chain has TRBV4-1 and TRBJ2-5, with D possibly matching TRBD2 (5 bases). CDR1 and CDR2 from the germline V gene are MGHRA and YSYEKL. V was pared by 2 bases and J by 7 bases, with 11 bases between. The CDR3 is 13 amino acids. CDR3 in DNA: TGCGCCAGCAGCCAATTGGGAGTTGGGACCCAGTACTTC. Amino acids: CASSQLGVGTQYF.

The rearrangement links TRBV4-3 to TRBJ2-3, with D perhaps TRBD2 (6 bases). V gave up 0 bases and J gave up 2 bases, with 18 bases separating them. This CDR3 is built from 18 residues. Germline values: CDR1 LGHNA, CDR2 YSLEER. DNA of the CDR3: TGCGCCAGCAGCCAAGAAAGAGGACCCAGCGGGTACACAGATACGCAGTATTTT. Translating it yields CASSQERGPSGYTDTQYF.

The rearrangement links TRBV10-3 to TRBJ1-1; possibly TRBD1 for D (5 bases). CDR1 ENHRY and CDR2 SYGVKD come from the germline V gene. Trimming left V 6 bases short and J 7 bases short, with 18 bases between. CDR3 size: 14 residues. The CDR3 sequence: CAIRDQGGAIEAFF. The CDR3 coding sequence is TGTGCCATCAGGGATCAGGGAGGGGCCATTGAAGCTTTCTTT.

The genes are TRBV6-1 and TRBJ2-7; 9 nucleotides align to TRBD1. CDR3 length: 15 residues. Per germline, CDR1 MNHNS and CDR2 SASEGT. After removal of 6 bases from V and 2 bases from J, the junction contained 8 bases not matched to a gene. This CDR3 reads CASRPPGQGAYEQYF. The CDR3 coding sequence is TGTGCCAGCAGGCCACCGGGACAGGGTGCCTACGAGCAGTACTTC.

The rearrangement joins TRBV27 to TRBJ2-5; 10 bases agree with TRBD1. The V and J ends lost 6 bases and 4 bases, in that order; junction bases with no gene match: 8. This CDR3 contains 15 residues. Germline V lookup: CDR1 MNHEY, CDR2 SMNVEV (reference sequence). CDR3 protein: CASRPADRGTETQYF. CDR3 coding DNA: TGTGCCAGCAGGCCCGCGGACAGGGGGACAGAGACCCAGTACTTC.

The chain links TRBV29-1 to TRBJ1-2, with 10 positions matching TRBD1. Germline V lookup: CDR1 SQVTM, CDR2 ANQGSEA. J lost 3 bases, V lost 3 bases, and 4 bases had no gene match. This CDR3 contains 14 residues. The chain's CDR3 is CSVDRQGADYGYTF. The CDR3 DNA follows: TGCAGCGTTGACCGACAGGGGGCAGACTATGGCTACACCTTC.

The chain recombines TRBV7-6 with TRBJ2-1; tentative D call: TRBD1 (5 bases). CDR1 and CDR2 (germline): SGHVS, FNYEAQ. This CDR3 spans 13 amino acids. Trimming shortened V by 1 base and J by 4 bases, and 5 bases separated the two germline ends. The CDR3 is CASSLGQYNEQFF. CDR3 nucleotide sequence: TGTGCCAGCAGCTTAGGACAGTACAATGAGCAGTTCTTC.

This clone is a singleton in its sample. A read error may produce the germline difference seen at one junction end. The CDR3 bases are TGTTCCAGCAGCTTAGCGAGACTAGCGGTCTACGAGCAGTACTTC. Protein sequence: CSSSLARLAVYEQYF. The chain links TRBV7-9 to TRBJ2-7; 9 bases agree with TRBD2. Germline loops: CDR1 SEHNR, CDR2 FQNEAQ (reference sequence). This CDR3 is 15 amino acids long.

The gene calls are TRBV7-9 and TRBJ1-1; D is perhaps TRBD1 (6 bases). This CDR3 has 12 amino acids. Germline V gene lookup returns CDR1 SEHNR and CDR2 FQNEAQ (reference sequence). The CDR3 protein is CSSGQLNTEAFF. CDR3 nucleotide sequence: TGTTCCTCAGGACAGTTGAACACTGAAGCTTTCTTT.

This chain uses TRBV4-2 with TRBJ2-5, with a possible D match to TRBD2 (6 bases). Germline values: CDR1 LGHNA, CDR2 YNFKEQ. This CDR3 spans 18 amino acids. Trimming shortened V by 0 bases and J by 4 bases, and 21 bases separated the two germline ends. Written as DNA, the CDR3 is TGTGCCAGCAGCCAAGATTTGGGAAATAACGCGCGGGGAGAGACCCAGTACTTC. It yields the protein CASSQDLGNNARGETQYF.

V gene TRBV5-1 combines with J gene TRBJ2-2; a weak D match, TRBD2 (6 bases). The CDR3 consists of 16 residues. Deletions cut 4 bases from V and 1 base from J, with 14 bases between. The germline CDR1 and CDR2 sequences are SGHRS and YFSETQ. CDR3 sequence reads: CASSPRGSGNTGELFF. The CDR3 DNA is TGCGCCAGCAGCCCGCGCGGTAGCGGGAACACCGGGGAGCTGTTTTTT.

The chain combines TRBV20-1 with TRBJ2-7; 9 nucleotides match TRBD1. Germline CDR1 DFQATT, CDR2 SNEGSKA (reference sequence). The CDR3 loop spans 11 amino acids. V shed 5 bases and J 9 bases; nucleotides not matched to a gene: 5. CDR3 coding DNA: TGCAGTGCTTATGACAGGGGGGGGCAGTACTTC. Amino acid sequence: CSAYDRGGQYF.